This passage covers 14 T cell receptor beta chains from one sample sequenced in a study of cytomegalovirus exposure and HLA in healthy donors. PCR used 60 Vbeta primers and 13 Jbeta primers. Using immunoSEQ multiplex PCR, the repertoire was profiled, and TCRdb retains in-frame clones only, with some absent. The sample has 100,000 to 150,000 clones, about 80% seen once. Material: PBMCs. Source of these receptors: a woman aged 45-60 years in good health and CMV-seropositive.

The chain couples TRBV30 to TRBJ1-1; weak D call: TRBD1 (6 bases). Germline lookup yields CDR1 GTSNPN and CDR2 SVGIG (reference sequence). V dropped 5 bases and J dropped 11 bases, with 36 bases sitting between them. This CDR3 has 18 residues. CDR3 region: CAWDDLLGRGRGGRKAFF. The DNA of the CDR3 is TGTGCCTGGGACGACCTATTAGGACGGGGAAGGGGGGGCAGGAAGGCTTTCTTT.

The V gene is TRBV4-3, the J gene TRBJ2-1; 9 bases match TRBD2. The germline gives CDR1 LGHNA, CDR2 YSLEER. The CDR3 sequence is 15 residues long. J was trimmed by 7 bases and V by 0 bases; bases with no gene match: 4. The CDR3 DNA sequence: TGCGCCAGCAGCCAAGACCTCCTAGCGGGGAATGAGCAGTTCTTC. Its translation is CASSQDLLAGNEQFF.

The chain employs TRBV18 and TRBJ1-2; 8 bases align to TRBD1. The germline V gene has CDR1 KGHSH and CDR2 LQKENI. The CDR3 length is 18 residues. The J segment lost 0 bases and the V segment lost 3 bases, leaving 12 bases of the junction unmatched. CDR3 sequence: CASSPQDGTGFSNYGYTF. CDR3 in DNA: TGTGCCAGCTCACCCCAGGACGGGACAGGTTTTTCTAACTATGGCTACACCTTC.

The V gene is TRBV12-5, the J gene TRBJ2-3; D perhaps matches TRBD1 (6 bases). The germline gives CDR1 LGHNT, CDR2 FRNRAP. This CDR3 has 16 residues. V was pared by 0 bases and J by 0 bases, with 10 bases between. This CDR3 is CASGLVLGASTDTQYF. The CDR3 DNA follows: TGTGCTAGTGGTTTGGTACTGGGGGCGAGCACAGATACGCAGTATTTT.

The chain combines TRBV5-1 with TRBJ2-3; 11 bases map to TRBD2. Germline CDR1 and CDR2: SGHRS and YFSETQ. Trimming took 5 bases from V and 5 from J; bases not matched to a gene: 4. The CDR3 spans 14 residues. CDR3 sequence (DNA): TGCGCCAGCAGTAGCGGGAGGGCTGTAGATACGCAGTATTTT. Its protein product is CASSSGRAVDTQYF.

In DNA, the CDR3 is TGCGCCAGCAGCCCCCGTAAGAACAGAGCCTACGAGCAGTACTTC. Translating gives CASSPRKNRAYEQYF. The chain recombines TRBV4-3 with TRBJ2-7; no reliable D call. CDR3 length equals 15 residues. CDR1 and CDR2 (germline): LGHNA, YSLEER. The V end lost 4 bases, the J end lost 2 bases, and 15 bases lay between the germline ends.

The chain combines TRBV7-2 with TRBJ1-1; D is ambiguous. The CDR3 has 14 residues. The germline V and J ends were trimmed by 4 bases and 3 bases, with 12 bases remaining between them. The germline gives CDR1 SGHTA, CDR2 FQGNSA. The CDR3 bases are TGTGCCAGCAGCTCCCCGGTCCGTTACACTGAAGCTTTCTTT. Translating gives CASSSPVRYTEAFF.

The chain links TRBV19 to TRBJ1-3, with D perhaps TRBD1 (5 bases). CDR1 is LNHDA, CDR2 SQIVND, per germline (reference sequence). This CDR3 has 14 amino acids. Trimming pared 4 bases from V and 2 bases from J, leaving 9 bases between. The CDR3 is CASSRRDPGNTIYF. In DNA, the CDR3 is TGTGCCAGTAGTAGGAGGGACCCTGGAAACACCATATATTTT.

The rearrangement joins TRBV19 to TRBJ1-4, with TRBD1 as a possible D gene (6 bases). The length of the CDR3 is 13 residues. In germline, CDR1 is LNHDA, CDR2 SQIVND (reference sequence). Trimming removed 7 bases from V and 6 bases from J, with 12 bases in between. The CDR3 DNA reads TGTGCCAGTACCAGGGGCCTATATGAAAAACTGTTTTTT. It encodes CASTRGLYEKLFF. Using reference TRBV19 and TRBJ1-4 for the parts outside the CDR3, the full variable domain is DGGITQSPKYLFRKEGQNVTLSCEQNLNHDAMYWYRQDPGQGLRLIYYSQIVNDFQKGDIAEGYSVSREKKESFPLTVTSAQKNPTAFYLCASTRGLYEKLFFGSGTQLSVL.

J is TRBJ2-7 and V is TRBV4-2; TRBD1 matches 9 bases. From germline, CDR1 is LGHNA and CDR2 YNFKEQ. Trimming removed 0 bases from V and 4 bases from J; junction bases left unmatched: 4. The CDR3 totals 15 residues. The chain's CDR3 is CASSQEYRGPYEQYF. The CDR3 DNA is TGTGCCAGCAGCCAAGAGTACAGGGGGCCTTACGAGCAGTACTTC.

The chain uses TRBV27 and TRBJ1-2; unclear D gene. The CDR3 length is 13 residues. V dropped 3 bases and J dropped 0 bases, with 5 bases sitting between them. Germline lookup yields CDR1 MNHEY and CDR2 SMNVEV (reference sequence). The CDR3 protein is CASSLTSNYGYTF. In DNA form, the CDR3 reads TGTGCCAGCAGTTTGACATCTAACTATGGCTACACCTTC.

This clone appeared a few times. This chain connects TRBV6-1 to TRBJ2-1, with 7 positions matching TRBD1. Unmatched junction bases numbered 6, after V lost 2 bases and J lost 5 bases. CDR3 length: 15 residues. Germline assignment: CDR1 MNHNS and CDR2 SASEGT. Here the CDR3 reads CASSESTGFHNEQFF. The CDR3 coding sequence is TGTGCCAGCAGTGAATCGACAGGGTTCCACAATGAGCAGTTCTTC.

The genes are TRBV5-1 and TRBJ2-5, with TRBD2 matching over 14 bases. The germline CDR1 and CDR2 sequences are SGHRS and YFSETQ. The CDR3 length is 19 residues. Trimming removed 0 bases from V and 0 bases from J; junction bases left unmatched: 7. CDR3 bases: TGCGCCAGCAGCTTGGGACTAGCGGGGGGGCTGGGGTACCAAGAGACCCAGTACTTC. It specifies CASSLGLAGGLGYQETQYF. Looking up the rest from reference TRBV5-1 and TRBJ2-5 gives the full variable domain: KAGVTQTPRYLIKTRGQQVTLSCSPISGHRSVSWYQQTPGQGLQFLFEYFSETQRNKGNFPGRFSGRQFSNSRSEMNVSTLELGDSALYLCASSLGLAGGLGYQETQYFGPGTRLLVL.

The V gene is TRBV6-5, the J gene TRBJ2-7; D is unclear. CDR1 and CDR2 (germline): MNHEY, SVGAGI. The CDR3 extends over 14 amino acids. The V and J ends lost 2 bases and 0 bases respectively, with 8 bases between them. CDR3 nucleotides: TGTGCCAGCAGTTACACAGAGAGCTCCTACGAGCAGTACTTC. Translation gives CASSYTESSYEQYF.